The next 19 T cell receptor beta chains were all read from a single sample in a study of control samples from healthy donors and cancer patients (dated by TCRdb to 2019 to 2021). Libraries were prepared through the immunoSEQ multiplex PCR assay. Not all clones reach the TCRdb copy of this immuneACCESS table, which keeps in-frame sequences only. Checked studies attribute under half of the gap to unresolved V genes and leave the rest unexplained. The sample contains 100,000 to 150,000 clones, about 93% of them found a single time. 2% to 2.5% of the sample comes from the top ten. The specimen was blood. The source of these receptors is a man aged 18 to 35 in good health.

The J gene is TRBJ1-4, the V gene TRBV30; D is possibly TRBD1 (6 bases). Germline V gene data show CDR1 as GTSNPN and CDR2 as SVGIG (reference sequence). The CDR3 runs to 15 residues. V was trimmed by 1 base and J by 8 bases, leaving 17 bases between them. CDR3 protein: CAWSGGTSLGEKLFF. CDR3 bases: TGTGCCTGGAGTGGAGGGACATCCTTAGGGGAAAAACTGTTTTTT.

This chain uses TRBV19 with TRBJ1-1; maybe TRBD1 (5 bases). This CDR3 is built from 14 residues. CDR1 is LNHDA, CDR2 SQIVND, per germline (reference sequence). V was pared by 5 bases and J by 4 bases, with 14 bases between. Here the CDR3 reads CASSPVQGGTEAFF. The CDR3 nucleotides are TGTGCCAGTAGTCCCGTGCAGGGCGGCACTGAAGCTTTCTTT.

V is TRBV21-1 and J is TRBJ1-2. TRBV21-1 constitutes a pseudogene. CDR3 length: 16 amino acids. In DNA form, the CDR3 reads TGTGCCAGCAGGCCGGGACTCCTGGAAAACCACTATGGCTACACCTTC. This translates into CASRPGLLENHYGYTF.

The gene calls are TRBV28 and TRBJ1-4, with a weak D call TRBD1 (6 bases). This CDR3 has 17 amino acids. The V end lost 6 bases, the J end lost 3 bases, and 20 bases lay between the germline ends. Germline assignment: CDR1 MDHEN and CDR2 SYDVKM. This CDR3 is CASRNDRIFSPNEKLFF. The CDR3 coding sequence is TGTGCCAGCAGGAACGACAGGATCTTTTCACCTAATGAAAAACTGTTTTTT.

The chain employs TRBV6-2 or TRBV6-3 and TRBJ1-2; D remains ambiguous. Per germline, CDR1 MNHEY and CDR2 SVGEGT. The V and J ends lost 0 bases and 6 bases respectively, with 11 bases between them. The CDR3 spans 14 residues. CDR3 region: CASSYSNGIHGYTF. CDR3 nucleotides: TGTGCCAGCAGTTACTCGAACGGAATCCATGGCTACACCTTC.

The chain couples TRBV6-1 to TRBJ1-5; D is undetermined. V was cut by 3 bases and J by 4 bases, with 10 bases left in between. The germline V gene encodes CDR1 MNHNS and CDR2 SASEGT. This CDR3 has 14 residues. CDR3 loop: CASSDFGENQPQHF. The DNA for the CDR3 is TGTGCCAGCAGTGATTTCGGGGAAAATCAGCCCCAGCATTTT.

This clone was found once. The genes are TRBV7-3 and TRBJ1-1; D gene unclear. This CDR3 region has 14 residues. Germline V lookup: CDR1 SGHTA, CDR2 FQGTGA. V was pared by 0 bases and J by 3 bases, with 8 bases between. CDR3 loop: CASSLTSVDTEAFF. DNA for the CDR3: TGTGCCAGCAGCTTAACGTCGGTGGACACTGAAGCTTTCTTT.

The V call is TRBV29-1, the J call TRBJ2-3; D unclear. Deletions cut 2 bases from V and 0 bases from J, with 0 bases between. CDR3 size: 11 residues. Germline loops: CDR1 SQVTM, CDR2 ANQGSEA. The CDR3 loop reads CSVESTDTQYF. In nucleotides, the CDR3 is TGCAGCGTTGAAAGCACAGATACGCAGTATTTT.

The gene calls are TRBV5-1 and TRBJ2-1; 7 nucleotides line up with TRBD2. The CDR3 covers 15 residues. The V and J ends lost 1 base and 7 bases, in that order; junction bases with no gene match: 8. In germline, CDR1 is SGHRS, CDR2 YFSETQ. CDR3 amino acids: CASSLSGDLWNEQFF. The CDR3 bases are TGCGCCAGCAGCTTGAGCGGGGATCTCTGGAATGAGCAGTTCTTC.

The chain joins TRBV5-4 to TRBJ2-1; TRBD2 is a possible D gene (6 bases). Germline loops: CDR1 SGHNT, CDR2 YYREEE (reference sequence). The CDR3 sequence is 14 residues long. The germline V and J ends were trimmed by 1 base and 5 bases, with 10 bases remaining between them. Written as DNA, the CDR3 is TGTGCCAGCAGCTTGAGCCCGGGGGACAATGAGCAGTTCTTC. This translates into CASSLSPGDNEQFF.

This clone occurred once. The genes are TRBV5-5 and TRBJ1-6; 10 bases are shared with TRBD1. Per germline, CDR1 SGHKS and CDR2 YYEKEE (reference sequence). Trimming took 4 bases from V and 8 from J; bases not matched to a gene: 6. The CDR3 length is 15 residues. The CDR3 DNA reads TGTGCCAGCAGCCGGGACAGGGGTGTTTATTCACCCCTCCACTTT. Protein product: CASSRDRGVYSPLHF.

The CDR3 DNA reads as TGTGCCAGCAGTTTATCCACGACAGATACGCAGTATTTT. Translating it yields CASSLSTTDTQYF. The chain links TRBV27 to TRBJ2-3; D unclear. Germline CDR1 and CDR2: MNHEY and SMNVEV (reference sequence). The CDR3 extends over 13 amino acids. Trimming pared 0 bases from V and 3 bases from J, leaving 4 bases between.

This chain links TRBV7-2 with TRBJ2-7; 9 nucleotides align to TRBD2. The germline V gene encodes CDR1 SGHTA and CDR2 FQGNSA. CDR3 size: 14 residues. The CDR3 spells CASSPHAGGRELNV. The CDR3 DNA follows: TGTGCCAGCAGCCCCCACGCGGGCGGGAGGGAGTTGAACGTC.

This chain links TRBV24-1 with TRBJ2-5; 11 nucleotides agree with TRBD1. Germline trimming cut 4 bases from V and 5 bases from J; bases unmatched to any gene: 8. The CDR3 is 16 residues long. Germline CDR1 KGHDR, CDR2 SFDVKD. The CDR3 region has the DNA TGTGCCACCAGTGACACCGGGACAGGGGGTGGGGAGACCCAGTACTTC. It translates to CATSDTGTGGGETQYF.

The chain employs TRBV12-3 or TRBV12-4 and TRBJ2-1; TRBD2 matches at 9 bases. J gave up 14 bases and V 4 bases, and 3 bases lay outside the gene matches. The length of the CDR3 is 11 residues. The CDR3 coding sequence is TGTGCCAGCAGTTCCGGGACTAGCAAGTTCTTC. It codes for CASSSGTSKFF.

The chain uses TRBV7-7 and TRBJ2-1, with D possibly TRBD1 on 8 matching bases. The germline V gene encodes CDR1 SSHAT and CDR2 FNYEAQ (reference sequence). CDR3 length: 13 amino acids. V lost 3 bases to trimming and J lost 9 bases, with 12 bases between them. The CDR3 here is CASSLTGEGEQFF. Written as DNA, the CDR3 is TGTGCCAGCAGCTTGACAGGGGAGGGTGAGCAGTTCTTC.

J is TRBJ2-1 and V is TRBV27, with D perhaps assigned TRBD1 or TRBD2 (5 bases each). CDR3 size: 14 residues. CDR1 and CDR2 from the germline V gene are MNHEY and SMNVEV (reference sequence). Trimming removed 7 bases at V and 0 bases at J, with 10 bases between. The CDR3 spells CASIPGTSYNEQFF. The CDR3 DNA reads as TGTGCCAGCATTCCCGGGACCTCCTACAATGAGCAGTTCTTC.

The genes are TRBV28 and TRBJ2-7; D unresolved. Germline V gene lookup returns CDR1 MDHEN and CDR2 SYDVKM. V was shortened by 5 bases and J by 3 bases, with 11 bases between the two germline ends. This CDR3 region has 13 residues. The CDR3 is CASSNPGSYEQYV. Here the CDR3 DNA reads TGTGCCAGCAGTAACCCGGGTAGCTACGAGCAGTACGTC.

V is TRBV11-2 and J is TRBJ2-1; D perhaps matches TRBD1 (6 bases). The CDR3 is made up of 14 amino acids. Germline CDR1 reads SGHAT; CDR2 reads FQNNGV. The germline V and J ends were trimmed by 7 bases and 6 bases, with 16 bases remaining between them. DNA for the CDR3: TGTGCCAGCACCAAAAATACAGGGCTCAATGAGCAGTTCTTC. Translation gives CASTKNTGLNEQFF. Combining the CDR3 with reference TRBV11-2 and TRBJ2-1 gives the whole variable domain EAGVAQSPRYKIIEKRQSVAFWCNPISGHATLYWYQQILGQGPKLLIQFQNNGVVDDSQLPKDRFSAERLKGVDSTLKIQPAKLEDSAVYLCASTKNTGLNEQFFGPGTRLTVL.